These 28 T cell receptor beta chains came from one sample sequenced in a study of blood T cells in healthy people across ages. Using a J-beta primer mix together with a sample-barcoded 5' primer, a second PCR was run for about 7 to 12 cycles. MiXCR, applied by TCRdb to the 5' RACE reads, yields one record per CDR3 protein. The sample lists about 1.5 million distinct CDR3 sequences, less than 45% occurring once. Sample: blood. These receptor sequences come from a woman aged 18-30 years in good health.

The V call is TRBV29-1, the J call TRBJ2-7; 10 bases agree with TRBD1. The CDR3 loop spans 15 amino acids. Germline-derived CDR1 and CDR2 are SQVTM and ANQGSEA. J gave up 2 bases and V 1 base, and 5 bases lay outside the gene matches. CDR3 region: CSVEAGTGVPYEQYF. The CDR3 nucleotides are TGCAGCGTTGAAGCCGGGACAGGGGTGCCCTACGAGCAGTACTTC.

V gene TRBV30 combines with J gene TRBJ1-2; 7 bases fit TRBD1. The junction had 9 bases not matched to a gene; V was cut back by 5 bases and J by 3 bases. There are 14 residues in the CDR3. CDR1 is GTSNPN, CDR2 SVGIG, per germline (reference sequence). The CDR3 DNA sequence: TGTGCCTGGGAACCAACAGGGGTTTACTATGGCTACACCTTC. Protein sequence: CAWEPTGVYYGYTF. Variable domain in full (rest from reference TRBV30 and TRBJ1-2): SQTIHQWPATLVQPVGSPLSLECTVEGTSNPNLYWYRQAAGRGLQLLFYSVGIGQISSEVPQNLSASRPQDRQFILSSKKLLLSDSGFYLCAWEPTGVYYGYTFGSGTRLTVV.

This clonotype has a handful of counts. The J gene is TRBJ1-2, the V gene TRBV9; maybe TRBD1 (6 bases). The CDR3 length is 15 residues. CDR1 is SGDLS, CDR2 YYNGEE, per germline. V was shortened by 0 bases and J by 4 bases, with 13 bases between the two germline ends. CDR3 DNA: TGTGCCAGCAGCGTAGGACCCCGACAGGCCTATGGCTACACCTTC. It encodes CASSVGPRQAYGYTF.

V gene TRBV29-1 combines with J gene TRBJ1-2; maybe TRBD1 (5 bases). V was clipped by 8 bases and J by 7 bases, with 17 bases between them. Germline loops: CDR1 SQVTM, CDR2 ANQGSEA. The CDR3 runs 12 residues. The CDR3: CSSWDRGAGYTF. The CDR3 DNA reads as TGCAGCTCCTGGGATAGGGGCGCTGGCTACACCTTC.

V is TRBV29-1 and J is TRBJ2-2, with D uncertain. This CDR3 region has 14 residues. With 1 base removed from V and 4 bases from J, the gap between germline ends came to 10 bases. Germline assignment: CDR1 SQVTM and CDR2 ANQGSEA. The CDR3 coding sequence is TGCAGCGTTGAAGGAGAACTACGCACCGGGGAGCTGTTTTTT. This gives the protein CSVEGELRTGELFF.

This clonotype came up a few times. Since a much larger clone is just one base distant, this may be a read error. V gene TRBV9 combines with J gene TRBJ1-5; TRBD1 might be the D (6 bases). The V and J ends lost 7 bases and 4 bases respectively, with 15 bases between them. This CDR3 has 14 amino acids. The germline V gene has CDR1 SGDLS and CDR2 YYNGEE. The CDR3 reads CASGNYRENQPQHF. CDR3 DNA: TGTGCCAGCGGTAATTACAGGGAAAATCAGCCCCAGCATTTT.

V is TRBV6-2 or TRBV6-3 and J is TRBJ2-4, with 10 bases fitting TRBD2. The J call is in doubt because the DNA end fits TRBJ2-7 better. The CDR3 spans 16 residues. CDR1 is MNHEY, CDR2 SVGEGT, per germline. CDR3 in amino acids: CASSYSPSGSINEQYF. Written as DNA, the CDR3 is TGTGCCAGCAGTTACTCTCCTAGCGGGAGTATCAACGAGCAGTACTTC.

The gene calls are TRBV7-9 and TRBJ1-3; a weak D match, TRBD1 (5 bases). Trimming removed 7 bases at V and 6 bases at J, with 22 bases between. The CDR3 loop spans 16 amino acids. Germline assignment: CDR1 SEHNR and CDR2 FQNEAQ (reference sequence). CDR3 residues: CASTLTRDGRPNTIYF. For the CDR3, the DNA is TGTGCCAGCACCCTTACCCGGGACGGAAGACCAAACACCATATATTTT. Full variable domain (missing parts from reference TRBV7-9 and TRBJ1-3): DTGVSQNPRHKITKRGQNVTFRCDPISEHNRLYWYRQTLGQGPEFLTYFQNEAQLEKSRLLSDRFSAERPKGSFSTLEIQRTEQGDSAMYLCASTLTRDGRPNTIYFGEGSWLTVV.

V and J are TRBV7-9 and TRBJ2-1; D perhaps matches TRBD1 (8 bases). Trimming cost V 5 bases and J 10 bases, with 24 bases left between them. The CDR3 extends over 16 amino acids. CDR1 SEHNR and CDR2 FQNEAQ come from the germline V gene (reference sequence). The CDR3 DNA reads TGTGCCAGCAGCACCTGGGGGGGGACAGGCCAAACAGAGCAGTTCTTC. Protein sequence: CASSTWGGTGQTEQFF.

This clonotype showed up just a few times. The CDR3 sequence: CASSSFGERGGSYNEQFF. In DNA, the CDR3 is TGTGCCAGCAGCTCCTTTGGTGAGCGGGGGGGATCCTACAATGAGCAGTTCTTC. The chain couples TRBV11-2 to TRBJ2-1; 10 nucleotides align to TRBD2. Germline CDR1 is SGHAT and CDR2 is FQNNGV. The CDR3 length is 18 residues. The V and J ends lost 4 bases and 1 base, in that order; junction bases with no gene match: 10. The full variable domain, completed using reference TRBV11-2 and TRBJ2-1, is EAGVAQSPRYKIIEKRQSVAFWCNPISGHATLYWYQQILGQGPKLLIQFQNNGVVDDSQLPKDRFSAERLKGVDSTLKIQPAKLEDSAVYLCASSSFGERGGSYNEQFFGPGTRLTVL.

This clonotype has a handful of counts. The gene calls are TRBV4-2 and TRBJ2-7, with 7 positions matching TRBD1. From germline, CDR1 is LGHNA and CDR2 YNFKEQ. V was pared by 3 bases and J by 3 bases, with 8 bases of the junction left unmatched. The CDR3 runs to 15 residues. The CDR3 nucleotides are TGTGCCAGCAGCCATAGACAGGGTAGCGTCTACGAGCAGTACTTC. It yields the protein CASSHRQGSVYEQYF.

This clonotype was recorded once. The genes are TRBV2 and TRBJ1-4; possibly TRBD1 for D (5 bases). CDR1 is SNHLY and CDR2 is FYNNEI in the germline V gene. CDR3 length equals 14 residues. The ends were cut back, 7 bases at V and 7 bases at J, with 16 bases in the middle. For the CDR3, the DNA is TGTGCCAGCACAGAAAGGGGAAGGGGTGAAAAACTGTTTTTT. Protein product: CASTERGRGEKLFF.

This clonotype has just a few counts. The genes are TRBV12-3 or TRBV12-4 and TRBJ1-4; the match to TRBD1 covers 8 bases. With V trimmed by 4 bases and J by 5 bases, 6 bases remained unmatched. The CDR3 is made up of 15 amino acids. The chain's CDR3 is CASSSRTGRNEKLFF. The CDR3 coding sequence is TGTGCCAGCAGTTCCCGGACAGGGCGGAATGAAAAACTGTTTTTT.

This clonotype has a handful of counts. The rearrangement uses TRBV7-9 and TRBJ2-3; 8 positions agree with TRBD1. Looked up from germline, CDR1 is SEHNR and CDR2 is FQNEAQ (reference sequence). This CDR3 region has 19 residues. V lost 2 bases, J lost 2 bases, and 15 bases stayed unmatched. The CDR3 DNA is TGTGCCAGCAGCTTAAACCGGGACAGGATTCGGGTAAACACAGATACGCAGTATTTT. Protein sequence: CASSLNRDRIRVNTDTQYF.

The chain is built from TRBV20-1 and TRBJ2-1, with 15 nucleotides matching TRBD2. This CDR3 has 15 residues. Per the germline V gene, CDR1 is DFQATT and CDR2 is SNEGSKA (reference sequence). The V and J ends lost 6 bases and 4 bases, in that order; junction bases with no gene match: 4. This CDR3 is CSAKGLAGGYNEQFF. The CDR3, as DNA: TGCAGTGCAAAGGGACTAGCGGGGGGATACAATGAGCAGTTCTTC.

The chain links TRBV7-2 to TRBJ1-3; maybe TRBD1 (5 bases). CDR1 SGHTA and CDR2 FQGNSA come from the germline V gene. The CDR3 contains 13 residues. Trimming removed 5 bases at V and 8 bases at J, with 13 bases between. CDR3 sequence reads: CASSAQQGHTIYF. The CDR3 coding sequence is TGTGCCAGCAGCGCCCAGCAGGGACACACCATATATTTT.

This rearrangement joins TRBV27 to TRBJ2-2, with D perhaps matching TRBD2 (7 bases). The CDR3 consists of 16 residues. Trimming stripped 6 bases from V and 5 bases from J, with 19 bases between. From germline, CDR1 is MNHEY and CDR2 SMNVEV (reference sequence). CDR3 residues: CASSILGGQGTGELFF. Here the CDR3 DNA reads TGTGCCAGCAGCATACTCGGGGGGCAGGGGACCGGGGAGCTGTTTTTT.

The gene calls are TRBV14 and TRBJ2-3; D gene ambiguous. CDR3 length: 13 residues. The V end lost 1 base, the J end lost 5 bases, and 7 bases lay between the germline ends. Germline V gene sequence: CDR1 SGHDN, CDR2 FVKESK. The CDR3 is CASSQVLGDTQYF. DNA of the CDR3: TGTGCCAGCAGCCAAGTTTTGGGAGATACGCAGTATTTT. Full variable domain (outside the CDR3, taken from reference TRBV14 and TRBJ2-3): EAGVTQFPSHSVIEKGQTVTLRCDPISGHDNLYWYRRVMGKEIKFLLHFVKESKQDESGMPNNRFLAERTGGTYSTLKVQPAELEDSGVYFCASSQVLGDTQYFGPGTRLTVL.

The chain joins TRBV27 to TRBJ2-1; D may match TRBD1 or TRBD2 (6 bases each). The germline V gene has CDR1 MNHEY and CDR2 SMNVEV (reference sequence). The CDR3 contains 15 residues. The V and J ends lost 5 bases and 7 bases respectively, with 18 bases between them. The DNA of the CDR3 is TGTGCCAGCAGTGCCCTGGGGGGCGGTCTAAATGAGCAGTTCTTC. It codes for CASSALGGGLNEQFF.

The rearrangement uses TRBV20-1 and TRBJ2-5; 9 nucleotides agree with TRBD2. Looked up from germline, CDR1 is DFQATT and CDR2 is SNEGSKA (reference sequence). J lost 11 bases, V lost 1 base, and 11 bases had no gene match. This CDR3 spans 14 amino acids. CDR3 loop: CSARGAGGRGEQYF. CDR3 DNA: TGCAGTGCTAGAGGAGCGGGGGGCCGTGGAGAGCAGTACTTC.

This rearrangement joins TRBV4-2 to TRBJ2-3; the D is unclear. V lost 3 bases, J lost 3 bases, and 13 bases lay in between. This CDR3 is 15 amino acids long. Per the germline V gene, CDR1 is LGHNA and CDR2 is YNFKEQ. The chain's CDR3 is CASSQGMGPTDTQYF. CDR3 nucleotides: TGTGCCAGCAGCCAGGGTATGGGCCCAACAGATACGCAGTATTTT.

The chain carries TRBV20-1 and TRBJ1-2; a possible D gene is TRBD1 (5 bases). Germline CDR1 reads DFQATT; CDR2 reads SNEGSKA (reference sequence). Between the trimmed V and J ends, which lost 5 bases and 2 bases, there was a span of 15 bases. There are 14 residues in the CDR3. The CDR3 sequence is CSAPKGNLNYGYTF. The CDR3, as DNA: TGCAGTGCTCCCAAGGGGAATCTAAACTATGGCTACACCTTC.

The chain has TRBV20-1 and TRBJ2-3; D gene unclear. The CDR3 spans 13 residues. Per germline, CDR1 DFQATT and CDR2 SNEGSKA (reference sequence). V lost 5 bases, J lost 4 bases, and 13 bases lay in between. CDR3 DNA sequence: TGCAGTGCTCTAGGGCCCCTCGCAGATACGCAGTATTTT. Translated: CSALGPLADTQYF.

The table lists this clonotype with many counts. This chain links TRBV4-1 with TRBJ1-5, with D hard to call. The CDR3 sequence is 15 residues long. In germline, CDR1 is MGHRA, CDR2 YSYEKL. Trimming cost V 0 bases and J 9 bases, with 15 bases left between them. The CDR3 nucleotides are TGCGCCAGCAGCCAAGATGGGCCGGGATTCAGGCCCCAGCATTTT. It codes for CASSQDGPGFRPQHF.

The chain has TRBV4-1 and TRBJ1-5; 7 nucleotides align to TRBD1. V was clipped by 1 base and J by 6 bases; unmatched bases: 12. The CDR3 consists of 17 residues. Germline assignment: CDR1 MGHRA and CDR2 YSYEKL. DNA of the CDR3: TGCGCCAGCAGCCAAGCCCCTACAGGGGTGAGGGGTCAGCCCCAGCATTTT. Translation: CASSQAPTGVRGQPQHF.

V usage is TRBV7-9 and J usage is TRBJ2-7; D may be TRBD1 (6 bases). The CDR3 contains 18 residues. Trimming removed 5 bases from V and 0 bases from J, with 23 bases in between. Germline CDR1 and CDR2: SEHNR and FQNEAQ (reference sequence). The CDR3 protein is CASSRLPSRTDPSYEQYF. The CDR3 bases are TGTGCCAGCAGCCGTTTACCCAGCCGGACAGATCCCTCCTACGAGCAGTACTTC.

This chain uses TRBV20-1 with TRBJ1-1; perhaps TRBD1 as D (6 bases). The V end was cut by 0 bases, the J end by 3 bases, with 11 bases between. Looked up from germline, CDR1 is DFQATT and CDR2 is SNEGSKA (reference sequence). This CDR3 is 14 amino acids long. The CDR3 spells CSARDRGWDTEAFF. The DNA for the CDR3 is TGCAGTGCTAGAGACAGGGGTTGGGACACTGAAGCTTTCTTT.

About this clonotype itself: It may be a read error: a sequence one base away is much more abundant. This chain links TRBV12-3 or TRBV12-4 with TRBJ1-1, with TRBD1 as a possible D gene (5 bases). V shed 8 bases and J shed 4 bases, with 20 bases lying between them. CDR3 length equals 15 residues. The chain's CDR3 is CASGTQRLGGTEAFF. The CDR3 DNA is TGTGCCAGCGGAACCCAAAGGCTTGGGGGCACTGAAGCTTTCTTT.